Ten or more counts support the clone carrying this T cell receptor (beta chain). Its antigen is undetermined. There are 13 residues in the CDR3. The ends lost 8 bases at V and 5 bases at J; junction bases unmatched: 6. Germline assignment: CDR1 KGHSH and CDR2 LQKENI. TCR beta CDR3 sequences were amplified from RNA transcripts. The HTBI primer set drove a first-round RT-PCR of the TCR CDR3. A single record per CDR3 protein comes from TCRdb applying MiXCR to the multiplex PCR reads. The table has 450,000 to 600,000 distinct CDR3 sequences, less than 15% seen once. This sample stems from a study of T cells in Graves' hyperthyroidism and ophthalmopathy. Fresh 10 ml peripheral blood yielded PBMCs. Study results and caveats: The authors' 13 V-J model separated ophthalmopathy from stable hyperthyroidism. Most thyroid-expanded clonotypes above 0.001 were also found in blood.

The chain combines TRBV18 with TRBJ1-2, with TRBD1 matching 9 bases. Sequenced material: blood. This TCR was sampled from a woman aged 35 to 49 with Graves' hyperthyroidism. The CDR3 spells CASTQQGAYGYTF. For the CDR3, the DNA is TGTGCCAGCACCCAACAGGGGGCTTATGGCTACACCTTC.